Shown below are 9 T cell receptor beta chains from a single sample sequenced in a study of human CD8 memory T cell subsets. A UMI-labeled 5' RACE approach was the method that produced the TCR beta libraries. TCRdb reprocessed the 5' RACE reads and reports one entry per CDR3 protein, with no DNA. The table for this sample gives about 5,400 distinct CDR3 sequences. The sequencing input was CD8+ effector memory T cells (TEM) sorted from PBMCs. Described subset: effector memory CD8 T cells, CCR7- CD45RO+ CD95+. The receptors originated from a human donor in good health.

This chain joins TRBV6-1 and TRBJ2-1; TCRdb lists TRBD1, though no DNA is available to test this call. There are 15 residues in the CDR3. Germline V gene data show CDR1 as MNHNS and CDR2 as SASEGT. The CDR3 reads CASSGRGIPYNEQFF.

The rearrangement joins TRBV7-9 to TRBJ2-1; TCRdb outputs TRBD1, but without DNA this stays unchecked. Germline lookup yields CDR1 SEHNR and CDR2 FQNEAQ (reference sequence). The CDR3 covers 16 residues. CDR3 loop: CASSFGTGGVENEQFF.

This clonotype is identified as medium-sized from frequency. The genes are TRBV21-1 and TRBJ1-2; TCRdb calls TRBD1, which cannot be checked without DNA. TRBV21-1 is listed as a pseudogene. This CDR3 contains 15 residues. This CDR3 reads CASSMPRGAFYGYTF.

The chain carries TRBV29-1 and TRBJ2-3. The germline CDR1 and CDR2 sequences are SQVTM and ANQGSEA. The CDR3 is 14 residues long. The CDR3: CSVDRRASTDTQYF.

The chain joins TRBV27 to TRBJ2-3; TCRdb calls TRBD1, which cannot be checked without DNA. CDR3 size: 14 residues. Germline V lookup: CDR1 MNHEY, CDR2 SMNVEV (reference sequence). CDR3 amino acids: CASSLAPRTDTQYF.

The chain combines TRBV2 with TRBJ2-7; as DNA is missing, the TRBD2 call by TCRdb cannot be tested. Germline V gives CDR1 SNHLY, CDR2 FYNNEI. There are 12 residues in the CDR3. CDR3 protein: CASGSRLYEQYF.

The chain carries TRBV2 and TRBJ2-7; TCRdb selects TRBD1, and the lack of DNA leaves this call unchecked. CDR1 is SNHLY and CDR2 is FYNNEI in the germline V gene. The CDR3 covers 13 residues. CDR3 loop: CASSEEMRGEQYF.

This chain links TRBV20-1 with TRBJ2-1; with no DNA, the TCRdb D assignment of TRBD2 cannot be verified. CDR1 is DFQATT, CDR2 SNEGSKA, per germline (reference sequence). The CDR3 is 15 amino acids. The chain's CDR3 is CSARDGTSGWDEQFF.

V gene TRBV6-4 combines with J gene TRBJ1-1. Germline assignment: CDR1 MRHNA and CDR2 SNTAGT. CDR3 length: 14 amino acids. This chain's CDR3 is CASSEEATAVEAFF.